Listed below are T cell receptor beta chains from one sample, sequenced in a study of identical twins. TCRdb ran MiXCR on the 5' RACE reads and lists one entry per CDR3 protein. The sample has under 900,000 distinct CDR3 sequences; over 15% are singletons. Another study also made use of these data, one on T cells expressing NK-cell markers.

Sample: PBMCs. The source of these receptors is a woman younger than 35 in good health. Each CDR3 is given with its conserved first and last residue. The D gene is left open where the match is weak. The size field is filled for only some rows; it gives once, few, many or a size class.

TRBJ2-1 | TRBV5-1 | TRBD2 | . | CASSLALGRGGLNEQFF | TGCGCCAGCAGCTTGGCTCTGGGGCGGGGGGGCCTAAATGAGCAGTTCTTC
TRBJ2-1 | TRBV2 | . | few | CASSEDGLVRYNEQFF | TGTGCCAGCAGTGAAGACGGACTCGTCCGCTACAATGAGCAGTTCTTC
TRBJ1-1 | TRBV6-5 | . | few | CASSFRTGGTEAFF | TGTGCCAGCAGTTTCCGGACGGGGGGGACTGAAGCTTTCTTT
TRBJ2-5 | TRBV20-1 | TRBD1 | . | CSPGQGLETQYF | TGCAGTCCCGGACAGGGGCTAGAGACCCAGTACTTC
TRBJ2-1 | TRBV20-1 | TRBD2 | few | CSARDQPTSGDYNEQFF | TGCAGTGCTAGAGACCAACCGACTAGCGGGGATTACAATGAGCAGTTCTTC
TRBJ2-7 | TRBV12-3/TRBV12-4 | . | few | CASSPDRAIYEQYF | TGTGCCAGCAGTCCCGACCGTGCTATATACGAGCAGTACTTC
TRBJ2-7 | TRBV7-2 | . | many | CASSSSTGTYEQYF | TGTGCCAGCAGCTCAAGCACAGGGACCTACGAGCAGTACTTC
TRBJ2-3 | TRBV7-2 | TRBD2 | . | CASSLFGLAGGGDTQYF | TGTGCCAGCAGCCTTTTCGGGCTAGCGGGAGGCGGGGATACGCAGTATTTT
TRBJ2-1 | TRBV5-1 | . | . | CASSLRSGEQFF | TGCGCCAGCAGCTTGAGGTCCGGCGAGCAGTTCTTC
TRBJ1-3 | TRBV4-3 | . | . | CASSQGMTGRNTIYF | TGCGCCAGCAGCCAAGGGATGACGGGCAGAAACACCATATATTTT
TRBJ2-7 | TRBV12-3/TRBV12-4 | . | few | CASSSGFSSYEQYF | TGTGCCAGCAGTTCCGGGTTTAGCTCCTACGAGCAGTACTTC
TRBJ2-3 | TRBV6-1 | TRBD2 | few | CASKTSGGTTDTQYF | TGTGCCAGTAAAACTAGCGGGGGGACGACAGATACGCAGTATTTT
TRBJ2-3 | TRBV20-1 | . | few | CSGRGSVDTQYF | TGCAGTGGCCGAGGGAGTGTAGATACGCAGTATTTT
TRBJ2-1 | TRBV20-1 | TRBD2 | many | CSARVNLRLAGGEQFF | TGCAGTGCTAGAGTTAACCTGCGACTAGCGGGAGGTGAGCAGTTCTTC
TRBJ1-1 | TRBV20-1 | . | . | CSAVPSEEAFF | TGCAGTGCTGTTCCCTCTGAGGAAGCTTTCTTT
TRBJ2-3 | TRBV5-1 | TRBD1 | . | CTSTLDRVWDTQYF | TGCACCAGCACCCTTGACAGGGTTTGGGATACGCAGTATTTT
TRBJ2-1 | TRBV5-1 | . | few | CASSWGGLDNEQFF | TGCGCCAGCAGCTGGGGGGGCCTCGACAATGAGCAGTTCTTC
TRBJ2-1 | TRBV11-2 | . | . | CASSLDSGNYNEQFF | TGTGCCAGCAGCTTAGATAGCGGCAACTACAATGAGCAGTTCTTC
TRBJ2-3 | TRBV7-3 | . | many | CASSFGVADTQYF | TGTGCCAGCAGCTTCGGAGTGGCAGATACGCAGTATTTT
TRBJ2-3 | TRBV20-1 | . | few | CSAHDRSTDTQYF | TGCAGTGCTCATGACAGAAGTACAGATACGCAGTATTTT
TRBJ2-1 | TRBV20-1 | TRBD2 | few | CSARRLAGGPGNEQFF | TGCAGTGCTAGGAGGCTGGCGGGAGGACCTGGGAATGAGCAGTTCTTC
TRBJ2-5 | TRBV6-2/TRBV6-3 | TRBD2 | few | CASSSQREAQETQYF | TGTGCCAGCAGTAGTCAGCGGGAGGCTCAAGAGACCCAGTACTTC
TRBJ2-1 | TRBV30 | . | few | CAWSPDYPGANEQFF | TGTGCCTGGAGTCCCGACTACCCGGGGGCCAATGAGCAGTTCTTC
TRBJ2-7 | TRBV20-1 | . | many | CSAETATPAYEQYF | TGCAGTGCCGAAACCGCTACCCCGGCCTACGAGCAGTACTTC
TRBJ1-6 | TRBV5-1 | TRBD1 | . | CASSLAGQGEASPLHF | TGCGCCAGCAGCTTGGCCGGCCAGGGGGAGGCTTCACCCCTCCACTTT
TRBJ2-3 | TRBV5-1 | TRBD2 | . | CASSQAGTAGNPQYF | TGCGCCAGCAGTCAAGCGGGGACCGCAGGTAATCCGCAGTATTTT
TRBJ1-2 | TRBV29-1 | . | . | CSVEDREQGANYGYTF | TGCAGCGTTGAAGATAGAGAACAGGGAGCTAACTATGGCTACACCTTC